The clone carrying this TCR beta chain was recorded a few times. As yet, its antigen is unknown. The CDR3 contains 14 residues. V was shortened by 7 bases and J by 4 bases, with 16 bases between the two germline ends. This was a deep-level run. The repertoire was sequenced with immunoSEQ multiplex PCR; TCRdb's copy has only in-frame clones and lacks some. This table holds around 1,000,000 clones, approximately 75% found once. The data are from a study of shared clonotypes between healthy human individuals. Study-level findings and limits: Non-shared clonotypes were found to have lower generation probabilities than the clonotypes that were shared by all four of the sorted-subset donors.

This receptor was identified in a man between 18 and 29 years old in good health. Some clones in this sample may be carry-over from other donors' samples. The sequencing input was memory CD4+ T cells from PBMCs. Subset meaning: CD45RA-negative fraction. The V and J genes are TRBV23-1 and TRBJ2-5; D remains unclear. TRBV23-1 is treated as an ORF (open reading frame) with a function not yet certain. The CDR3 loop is CASISLVRTETQYF. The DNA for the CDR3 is TGCGCCAGCATCTCCCTAGTAAGGACAGAGACCCAGTACTTC.